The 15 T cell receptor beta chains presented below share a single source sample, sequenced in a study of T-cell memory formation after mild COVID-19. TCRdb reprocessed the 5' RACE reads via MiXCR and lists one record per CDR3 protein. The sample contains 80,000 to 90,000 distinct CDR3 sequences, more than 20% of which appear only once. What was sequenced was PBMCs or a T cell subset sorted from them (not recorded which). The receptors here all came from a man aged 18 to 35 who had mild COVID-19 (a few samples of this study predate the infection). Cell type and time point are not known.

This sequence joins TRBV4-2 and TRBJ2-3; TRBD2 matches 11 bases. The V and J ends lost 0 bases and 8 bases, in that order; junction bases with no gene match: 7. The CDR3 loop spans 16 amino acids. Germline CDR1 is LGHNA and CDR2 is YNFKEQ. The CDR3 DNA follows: TGTGCCAGCAGCCAAGAGGTCGGTAGCGGGGGGGCTACGCAGTATTTT. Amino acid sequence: CASSQEVGSGGATQYF.

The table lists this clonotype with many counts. The CDR3 here is CASSPSLDSSYEQYF. The CDR3 coding sequence is TGTGCCAGCAGCCCTAGTCTCGATAGCTCCTACGAGCAGTACTTC. The chain recombines TRBV6-2 or TRBV6-3 with TRBJ2-7; no clear D. The CDR3 totals 15 residues. CDR1 MNHEY and CDR2 SVGEGT come from the germline V gene. V was shortened by 6 bases and J by 0 bases, with 15 bases between the two germline ends.

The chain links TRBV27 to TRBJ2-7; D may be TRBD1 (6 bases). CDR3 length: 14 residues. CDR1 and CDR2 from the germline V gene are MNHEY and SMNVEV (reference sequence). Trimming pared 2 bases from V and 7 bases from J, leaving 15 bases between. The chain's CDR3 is CASSLVRQGSEQYF. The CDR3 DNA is TGTGCCAGCAGTTTAGTCCGCCAGGGGTCGGAGCAGTACTTC.

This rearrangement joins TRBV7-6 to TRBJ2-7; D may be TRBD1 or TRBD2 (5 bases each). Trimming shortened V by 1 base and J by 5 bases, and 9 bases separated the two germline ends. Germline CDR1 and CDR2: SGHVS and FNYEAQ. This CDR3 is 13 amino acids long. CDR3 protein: CASSLGRGDEQYF. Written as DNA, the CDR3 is TGTGCCAGCAGCTTAGGTCGGGGCGACGAGCAGTACTTC.

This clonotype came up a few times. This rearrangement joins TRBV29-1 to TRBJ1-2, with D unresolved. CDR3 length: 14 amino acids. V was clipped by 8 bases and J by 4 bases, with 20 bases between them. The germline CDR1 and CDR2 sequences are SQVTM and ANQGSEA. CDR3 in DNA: TGCAGCTCAACCCCTGACCCAAGCGGCTATGGCTACACCTTC. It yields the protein CSSTPDPSGYGYTF. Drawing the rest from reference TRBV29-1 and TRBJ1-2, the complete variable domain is SAVISQKPSRDICQRGTSLTIQCQVDSQVTMMFWYRQQPGQSLTLIATANQGSEATYESGFVIDKFPISRPNLTFSTLTVSNMSPEDSSIYLCSSTPDPSGYGYTFGSGTRLTVV.

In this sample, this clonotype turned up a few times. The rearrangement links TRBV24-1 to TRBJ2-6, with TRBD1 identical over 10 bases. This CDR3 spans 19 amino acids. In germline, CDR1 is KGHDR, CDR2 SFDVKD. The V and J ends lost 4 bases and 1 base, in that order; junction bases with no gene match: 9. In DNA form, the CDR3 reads TGTGCCACCAGTGAATCGGACAGGGGGTCTTTATCTGGGGCCAACGTCCTGACTTTC. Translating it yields CATSESDRGSLSGANVLTF.

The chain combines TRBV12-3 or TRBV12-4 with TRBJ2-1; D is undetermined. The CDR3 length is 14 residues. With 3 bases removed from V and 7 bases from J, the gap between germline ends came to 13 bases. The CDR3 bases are TGTGCCAGCAGTTTTCCTTTGACCGGTAATGAGCAGTTCTTC. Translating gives CASSFPLTGNEQFF.

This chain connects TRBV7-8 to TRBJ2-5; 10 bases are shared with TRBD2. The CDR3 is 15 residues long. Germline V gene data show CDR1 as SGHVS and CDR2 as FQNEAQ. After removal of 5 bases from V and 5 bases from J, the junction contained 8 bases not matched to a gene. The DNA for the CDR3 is TGTGCCAGCAGCCAAAGCGGGGGGGCCTATGAGACCCAGTACTTC. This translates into CASSQSGGAYETQYF.

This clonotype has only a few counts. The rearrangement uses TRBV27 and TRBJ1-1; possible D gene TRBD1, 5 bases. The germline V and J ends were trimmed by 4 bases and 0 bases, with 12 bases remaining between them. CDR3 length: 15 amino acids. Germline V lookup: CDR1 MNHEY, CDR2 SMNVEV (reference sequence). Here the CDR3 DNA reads TGTGCCAGCAGTTCGACAGTGTTCATGAACACTGAAGCTTTCTTT. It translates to CASSSTVFMNTEAFF.

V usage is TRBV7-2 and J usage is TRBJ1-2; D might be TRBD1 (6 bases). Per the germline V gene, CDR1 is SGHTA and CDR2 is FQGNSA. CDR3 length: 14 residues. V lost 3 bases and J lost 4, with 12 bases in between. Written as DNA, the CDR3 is TGTGCCAGCAGCTTTCAGGGGCCATCCTATGGCTACACCTTC. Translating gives CASSFQGPSYGYTF.

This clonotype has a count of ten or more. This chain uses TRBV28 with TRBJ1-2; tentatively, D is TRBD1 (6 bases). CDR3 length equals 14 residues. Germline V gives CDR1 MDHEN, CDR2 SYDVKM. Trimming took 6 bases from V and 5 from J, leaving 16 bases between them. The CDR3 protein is CASRYMGTLYGYTF. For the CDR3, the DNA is TGTGCCAGCAGATATATGGGGACACTTTATGGCTACACCTTC.

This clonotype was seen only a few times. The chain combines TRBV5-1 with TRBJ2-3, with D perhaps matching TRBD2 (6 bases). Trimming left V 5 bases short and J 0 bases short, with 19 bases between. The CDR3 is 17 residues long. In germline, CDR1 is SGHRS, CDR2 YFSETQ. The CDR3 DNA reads TGCGCCAGCAGGTTCTCGGGGAGGCTTCCTAGCACAGATACGCAGTATTTT. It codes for CASRFSGRLPSTDTQYF.

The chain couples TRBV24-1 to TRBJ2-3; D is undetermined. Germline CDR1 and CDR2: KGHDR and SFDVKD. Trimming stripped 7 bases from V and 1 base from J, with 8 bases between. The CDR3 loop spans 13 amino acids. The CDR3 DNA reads TGTGCCACCAGCAGAGGCGGCACAGATACGCAGTATTTT. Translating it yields CATSRGGTDTQYF.

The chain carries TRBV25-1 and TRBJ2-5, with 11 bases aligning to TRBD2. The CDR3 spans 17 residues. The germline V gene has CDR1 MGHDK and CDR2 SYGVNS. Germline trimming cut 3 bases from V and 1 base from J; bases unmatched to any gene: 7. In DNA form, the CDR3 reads TGTGCCAGCAGTGACCCCTCTAGCGGGGGGCCCCAAGAGACCCAGTACTTC. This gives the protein CASSDPSSGGPQETQYF.

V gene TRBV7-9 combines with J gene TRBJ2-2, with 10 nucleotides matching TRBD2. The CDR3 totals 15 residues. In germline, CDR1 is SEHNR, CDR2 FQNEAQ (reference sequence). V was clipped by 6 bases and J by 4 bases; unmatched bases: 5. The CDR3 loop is CASSSSGGRTGELFF. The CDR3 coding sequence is TGTGCCAGCAGTTCTAGCGGGGGTCGCACCGGGGAGCTGTTTTTT.